This note documents a single T cell receptor beta chain sequence. Antigen specificity is unknown. The sample comes from a study of cytomegalovirus exposure and HLA in healthy donors. Study results and caveats: Analyzed later, most CMV-associated TCR beta chains appeared HLA-restricted. Three of the chains that were CMV-associated were confirmed in vitro to be specific for CMV antigens. According to an earlier analysis, most TCR beta V segments yielded productive rearrangements about 87% or about 30% of the time.

CDR3 length: 14 amino acids. Trimming removed 6 bases from V and 2 bases from J; junction bases left unmatched: 5. The germline V gene encodes CDR1 LNHDA and CDR2 SQIVND (reference sequence). PCR primers comprised 60 Vbeta and 13 Jbeta primers. TCRdb keeps only in-frame clones here, not all; method: immunoSEQ multiplex PCR. The sample consists of about 110,000 clones, roughly 85% of them appearing once. The sequence came from a woman aged 40 to 55 in good health and CMV-seronegative. This chain connects TRBV19 to TRBJ2-7, with TRBD1 matching over 9 bases. Sequenced sample: PBMCs. The CDR3 nucleotides are TGTGCCAGTAGGAGTCGGGACAGGGCCTACGAGCAGTACTTC. It specifies CASRSRDRAYEQYF.